This section outlines one T cell receptor beta chain sequence together with its context. No antigen is known for it. No per-base quality is available; no much larger clone lies one base away. The sample belongs to a study of cytomegalovirus exposure and HLA in healthy donors (dated by TCRdb to the late 2010s). The study in broad terms: In an earlier analysis of approximately 500 of the donors, approximately 260 Gb of sequence data and 100 million or so unique TCR beta sequences from about 179 million T cells were reported. Alongside the repertoire data, information on donor age, sex, ethnicity and CMV serostatus was compiled. Typing coverage varied by locus: roughly 620-640 donors for A, B, C, DRB1 and DQB1; more than 500 for DQA1; approximately 570 for DPA1; around 490 for DPB1. The study aimed to test whether signatures of past pathogen exposure could be identified by cataloging public T cell receptors. Both class I and class II loci were covered by HLA typing, at four-digit resolution. Approximately 300 gigabases of sequencing data and around 85 million unique TCR sequences made up an early release that covered several hundred HLA-typed donors. Using immunosequencing, the study profiled T cell repertoires from 666 subjects and related those repertoires to cytomegalovirus serostatus. In the later analysis, no new phenotypic data were used to find candidate immune exposures; instead, reliance was placed on TCR beta sequences and their occurrence across donors. A later genetic analysis used genome-wide SNP genotypes for about 60% of the roughly 700 donors, treating that subset as a discovery cohort. An earlier analysis of approximately 640 of the donors applied high-throughput TCR beta sequencing to assess whether each TCR beta V gene segment acted as functional or pseudogenic. Every repertoire in the discovery cohort had been generated on one and the same sequencing platform. Four to six DR-DQ haplotypes were handled as single units for association and clustering, since linkage in the cohort was strong. High-throughput TCR immunosequencing, statistical association of individual TCRs with disease status, and machine learning were combined to predict cytomegalovirus infection status. A separate validation cohort of more than 100 different subjects was used in addition to the roughly 620-subject first cohort. Among about 390 genotyped donors of the cohort, an average of about 240,000 unique TCR beta nucleotide sequences were sequenced per donor, about a sixth of them non-productive. To study patterns of TCR occurrence, a later analysis re-analyzed previously published TCR beta repertoires from 600 to 750 donors and added high-resolution HLA genotyping. Among the roughly 390 genotyped donors, more than 70% belonged to the genetic ancestry cluster associated with self-reported Caucasian donors.

Ends trimmed: V by 2 bases, J by 9 bases; bases unmatched to a gene: 5. The germline V gene (reference sequence) provides CDR1 GTSNPN and CDR2 SVGIG. The CDR3 goes from the cysteine to the phenylalanine over 13 residues. Only the CDR3 portion is preserved as DNA: 39 bases, with reading frame beginning at the first base. Broader findings and caveats from the paper: Linkage disequilibrium might explain the correlated functional status among segregating V segments, but an unknown experimental factor could not be ruled out. The authors suggested that the approach could potentially be generalized to other disease states and immunological phenotypes. In the study, some 160 TCR beta chains were listed as associated with cytomegalovirus. In an earlier analysis of some 550 of the donors, most TCR beta V segments were observed in productive rearrangements about 90% or about 30% of the time, broadly matching IMGT annotations. Approximately 18 rarely observed V segments, including chromosome 9 orphons, were excluded from the earlier analysis of almost 600 of the donors because counts were too low. A further reported finding was that TCR beta sequences accurately predicted the HLA-A and HLA-B alleles for most subjects in the first cohort. A later genetic analysis associated a missense DCLRE1C variant with V-gene and J-gene trimming of TCR beta chains, and an independent cohort replicated the association. The classifier was reported to diagnose cytomegalovirus status with high specificity and sensitivity in both the original and validation cohorts. A group of highly shared sequence variants was considered likely to be a technical artifact of the sequencing pipeline. A later analysis found that HLA-associated TCR beta chains were more clonally expanded and had lower generation probabilities than equally common non-associated chains. HLA typing was unavailable for some donors at each locus, so association tests used only the typed subset. Because the 87-base-pair reads could not distinguish some IMGT-functional V segments, including TRBV6-2 and TRBV6-3, those segments were excluded. Three of the identified cytomegalovirus-associated TCR beta chains were confirmed in vitro to be specific for cytomegalovirus antigens. CMV serostatus was the only immune exposure information available for the cohort. When HLA alleles, especially DR and DQ, strongly co-occurred, TCR associations were difficult to assign to individual alleles. While some public TCRs were present in many individuals, most TCR sequences turned up only very rarely across donors. The presence/absence analyses assumed that sequencing depth was roughly uniform across donors, and that assumption may not be true. In a later genetic analysis, fewer N-insertions in productive TCRs were reported among donors in an Asian-associated ancestry cluster than the approximately 710-donor mean. Most CMV-associated TCR beta chains appeared to be HLA-restricted in a later analysis, and the HLA associations seemed to be driven largely by CMV exposure. According to a later analysis, parvovirus B19, influenza, CMV and Epstein-Barr virus appeared linked to several top co-occurrence clusters. At a false discovery rate of 0.05, a later analysis linked 16,951 TCR beta sequences to specific HLA alleles. In a later analysis, TCR association rates were found to vary across HLA loci, with the most associated TCRs seen for DRB1 alleles and the fewest for HLA-C alleles. In this cohort, only TCR beta chains were sequenced, and detectable features were limited by the absence of alpha or paired-chain data.

Library construction relied on the immunoSEQ multiplex PCR assay. A mixture of 60 forward primers for TCR Vbeta segments and 13 reverse primers for TCR Jbeta segments was used in the multiplex PCR. Amplification of the CDR3 region of rearranged TCR beta genes was performed with a multiplex PCR assay on genomic DNA. The Illumina HiSeq System was used to sequence the amplified TCR beta libraries as 87-base-pair reads. Per the original workflow: A later analysis tallied around 80 million unique TCR beta chains across the 666 repertoires, and about 10 million of those chains were shared by two or more donors. To remove PCR and sequencing errors, raw reads were error-corrected and collapsed into unique sequences using a nearest-neighbor algorithm that merged closely related sequences. CDR3 sequences were aligned to IMGT reference sequences to assign V, D and J gene segments. For a sequence to be retained, a match of at least six nucleotides was required to both a V gene segment and a J gene segment. A rearrangement counted as productive if the CDR3 had no stop codons and remained in frame with V and J, and every other rearrangement counted as non-productive. CDR3 was defined by IMGT convention, running from the second conserved V-encoded cysteine to the conserved J-encoded phenylalanine. The earlier analysis of about 590 of the donors excluded sequences that lacked an unambiguous match to a single V gene segment. An earlier analysis of a few hundred of the donors classified V segments as functional when productive rearrangements were above 56.7% and as segregating when the standard deviation between donors was above 5%. A statistical classification framework was built for diagnosing cytomegalovirus status from the catalog of TCR beta chain sequences. In a later analysis, TCR nucleotide sequences were compared against IMGT/GENE-DB human TR gene sequences so that V and J genes could be assigned. In a later analysis, CDR3 sequences and most-parsimonious VDJ recombination scenarios were assigned using the TCRdist pipeline. In a later analysis, each TCR beta chain was defined by its CDR3 amino acid sequence together with its V-gene family, and reads lacking a unique V-gene family were excluded. In a later analysis, 550 to 650 highly shared, low-generation-probability nucleotide sequences were removed to address suspected cross-contamination and a sequencing artifact. In a later analysis, a clonal expansion index for each public chain was calculated from normalized within-repertoire ranks of inferred template counts. Generation probabilities in a later analysis came from a VDJ recombination model fitted to out-of-frame rearrangements, and those results were checked against IGoR. A later analysis scored TCR-TCR, TCR-HLA and TCR-CMV co-occurrence with hypergeometric tests, applying a repertoire-size bias correction to TCR pairs. A later analysis estimated false discovery rates by permuting HLA or CMV assignments 20 times. In a later analysis, co-occurring TCRs were grouped with DBSCAN, and TCRdist sequence similarity was added when clustering was performed within HLA-allele-positive subsets. For co-occurrence clustering, repertoires with fewer than 30,000 or more than 120,000 public chains were excluded, along with four to six repertoires with anomalous nucleotide sharing. The table comes from immuneACCESS by way of TCRdb, which keeps in-frame sequences with V and J called. Part of the clones is missing from these tables; in studies checked, under half for an unresolved V gene and the rest for unknown reasons. V, J and clone size were drawn from that table, and D and trimming were deduced from the DNA. The table for this sample lists approximately 220,000 clones; around four fifths of them were counted only once. Approximately 0.71% of the sample is taken by the ten largest.

In total, roughly 670 healthy bone marrow donors made up the cohort. Cohort members were all nominally healthy when sampled, although unrecorded immune exposures were likely present. The donor was CMV seronegative and was included in the group of about 350 seronegative cohort members. Every donor gave a peripheral blood sample, and the peripheral blood mononuclear cells from that sample were used for TCR beta sequencing. Genomic DNA was extracted from the blood cell samples with the Qiagen DNeasy Blood Extraction Kit. This chain joins TRBV30 to TRBJ2-1; TRBD2 matches 9 bases in the middle. The TCR sequence derives from a boy between 2 and 10 years old in good health and CMV-seronegative. The sample taken for sequencing was PBMCs. The CDR3 reads CAWSPGLAFEQFF. The DNA sequence is given as TGTGCCTGGAGTCCCGGACTAGCGTTTGAGCAGTTCTTC.